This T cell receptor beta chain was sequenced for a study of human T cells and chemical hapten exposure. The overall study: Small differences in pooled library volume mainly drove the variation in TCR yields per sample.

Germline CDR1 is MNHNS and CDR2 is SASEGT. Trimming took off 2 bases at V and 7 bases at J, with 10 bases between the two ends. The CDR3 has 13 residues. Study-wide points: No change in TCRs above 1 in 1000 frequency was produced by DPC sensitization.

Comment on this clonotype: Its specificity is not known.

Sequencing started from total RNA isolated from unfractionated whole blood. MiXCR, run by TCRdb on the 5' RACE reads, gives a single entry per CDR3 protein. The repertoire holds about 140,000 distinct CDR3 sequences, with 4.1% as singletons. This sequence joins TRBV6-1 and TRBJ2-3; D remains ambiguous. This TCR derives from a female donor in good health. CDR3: CASSECGINTQYF. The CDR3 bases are TGTGCCAGCAGTGAATGTGGGATTAATACGCAGTATTTT.